In this sample, the clone carrying this T cell receptor beta chain turned up a few times. This sample was taken from a study of CD8+ T cells in alopecia areata. Turning to the study itself: Oral tofacitinib, 5 to 10 mg twice daily, was given in an open-label trial. By percentage of affected scalp area, the severity of treated patients was scored.

The treatment: oral pan-JAK inhibitor, 5-10 mg twice daily. From PBMCs, CD4+ and CD8+ T cells were sorted. Extracted RNA was reverse transcribed into cDNA, the sequencing template. Only in-frame clones appear in the TCRdb table, and some are missing; sequencing was by immunoSEQ multiplex PCR. The sample holds roughly 230,000 clones, around 43% seen once. The TCR comes from a human donor with alopecia areata. Sequenced material: CD4+ T cells sorted from blood, taken at approximately week 39, from a patient treated with tofacitinib.

The DNA of the CDR3 is TGTGCCAGCAGCCAAGGAAAGGGGGGGTACTTC. Amino acids: CASSQGKGGYF. The chain recombines TRBV7-9 with TRBJ2-7; D could derive from TRBD1 or TRBD2 (6 bases each). This CDR3 has 11 amino acids. Between the trimmed V and J ends, which lost 5 bases and 12 bases, there was a span of 14 bases. Germline loops: CDR1 SEHNR, CDR2 FQNEAQ (reference sequence).